This T cell receptor (beta chain) was obtained from a study of PD-1 blockade in classical Hodgkin lymphoma. Each patient's relapse followed autologous stem cell transplantation, and brentuximab vedotin exposure varied. The table lists this clone with a few counts. The table came from immunoSEQ multiplex PCR; TCRdb's copy has only in-frame clones and leaves some out. The table shows about 97,000 clones, with approximately 88% occurring only once. The CDR3 is 15 amino acids. The V end lost 1 base, the J end lost 6 bases, and 13 bases lay between the germline ends. CDR1 LNHDA and CDR2 SQIVND come from the germline V gene (reference sequence).

This clonotype was sampled from a human donor with classical Hodgkin lymphoma. The chain combines TRBV19 with TRBJ2-1; D unclear. This specimen was peripheral blood mononuclear cells (PBMCs), taken at baseline. The CDR3 spells CASSIAGQAANEQFF. Here the CDR3 DNA reads TGTGCCAGTAGTATAGCGGGCCAGGCGGCCAATGAGCAGTTCTTC.